This T cell receptor (beta chain) originates from a study of CD8 T cells in ankylosing spondylitis. The study's findings and limits: Reactive arthritis synovial fluid and blood were previously reported to contain some motif variants. Significant enrichment of disease-linked clones was reportedly seen in matched ankylosing spondylitis synovial fluid. Eight highly homologous variants made up a TCR beta motif, and this motif appeared characteristic of ankylosing spondylitis blood.

TCRdb called the 5' RACE reads again in MiXCR, with one record for every CDR3 protein. The data show roughly 180,000 distinct CDR3 sequences, roughly 10% seen once. Germline V gives CDR1 SGHVS, CDR2 FNYEAQ. The CDR3 is 13 amino acids. The germline V and J ends were trimmed by 2 bases and 5 bases, with 9 bases remaining between them. Ten or more counts support this clonotype. Its antigen remains unknown. The chain couples TRBV7-6 to TRBJ1-1, with a possible D match to TRBD1 (6 bases). The source material was blood, either unsorted or a sorted T cell fraction (not recorded which). The TCR sequence derives from a female donor with ankylosing spondylitis or in good health (not recorded which). The CDR3 region is CASSLSGATEAFF. CDR3 DNA: TGTGCCAGCAGCTTATCAGGGGCTACTGAAGCTTTCTTT.